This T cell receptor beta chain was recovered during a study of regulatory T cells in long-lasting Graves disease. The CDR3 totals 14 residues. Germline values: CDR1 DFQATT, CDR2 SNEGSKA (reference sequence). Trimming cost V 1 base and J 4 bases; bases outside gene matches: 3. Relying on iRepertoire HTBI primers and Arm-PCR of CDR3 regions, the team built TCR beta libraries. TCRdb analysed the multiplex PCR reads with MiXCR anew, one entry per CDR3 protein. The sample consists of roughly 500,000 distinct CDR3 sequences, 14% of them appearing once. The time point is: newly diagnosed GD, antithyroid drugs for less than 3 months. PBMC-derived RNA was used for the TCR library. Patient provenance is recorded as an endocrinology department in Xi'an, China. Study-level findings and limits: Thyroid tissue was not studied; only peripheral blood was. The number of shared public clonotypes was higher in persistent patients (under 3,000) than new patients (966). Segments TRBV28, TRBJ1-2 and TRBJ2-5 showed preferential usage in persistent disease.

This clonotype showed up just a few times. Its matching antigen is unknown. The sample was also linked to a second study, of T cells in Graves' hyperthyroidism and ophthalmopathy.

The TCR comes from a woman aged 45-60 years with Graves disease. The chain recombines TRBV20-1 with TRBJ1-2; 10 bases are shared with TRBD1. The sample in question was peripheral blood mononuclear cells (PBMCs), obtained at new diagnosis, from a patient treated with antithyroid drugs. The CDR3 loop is CSARGTGGAYGYTF. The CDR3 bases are TGCAGTGCTAGAGGGACAGGGGGAGCCTATGGCTACACCTTC.